This is a list of T cell receptor beta chains from one sample in a study of T cells in Graves' hyperthyroidism and ophthalmopathy. TCRdb re-called the multiplex PCR reads through MiXCR, storing one row per CDR3 protein. The data hold about 330,000 distinct CDR3 sequences, with about 13% observed a single time. What was sequenced was blood. The receptors originated from a woman aged 40 to 50 with Graves' ophthalmopathy. CDR3s include the opening cysteine and the closing phenylalanine or tryptophan. The D gene is left open where the match is weak. Some rows mark clone size as missing; the rest say once, few, many or name a class of expanded clone.

d_gene | j_gene | abundance | v_gene | CDR3aa | CDR3nt
. | TRBJ1-6 | . | TRBV20-1 | CSARLSGTNSPLHF | TGCAGTGCTCGCCTTTCCGGGACTAATTCACCCCTCCACTTT
. | TRBJ1-2 | few | TRBV19 | CASRQGWNYGYTF | TGTGCCAGTAGACAGGGCTGGAACTATGGCTACACCTTC
TRBD2 | TRBJ2-1 | many | TRBV12-3/TRBV12-4 | CAAGASGSNAEQFF | TGTGCCGCTGGGGCTAGCGGGAGCAACGCTGAGCAGTTCTTC
. | TRBJ1-2 | few | TRBV20-1 | CSARDFDRNGYTF | TGCAGTGCTAGAGATTTCGACAGAAATGGCTACACCTTC
. | TRBJ2-2 | many | TRBV12-3/TRBV12-4 | CASSFSYGELFF | TGTGCCAGCAGTTTTTCTTACGGGGAGCTGTTTTTT
. | TRBJ1-1 | many | TRBV12-3/TRBV12-4 | CASSPTGVNTEAFF | TGTGCCAGCAGTCCTACAGGAGTGAACACTGAAGCTTTCTTT
TRBD1 | TRBJ2-7 | many | TRBV2 | CASSVQGVYEQYF | TGTGCCAGCAGTGTGCAGGGGGTCTACGAGCAGTACTTC
. | TRBJ2-3 | . | TRBV18 | CASSPRLVFPDTQYF | TGTGCCAGCTCACCCCGACTAGTTTTTCCAGATACGCAGTATTTT
. | TRBJ2-7 | many | TRBV20-1 | CSARDEALPPKQYF | TGCAGTGCTAGAGATGAGGCCTTGCCTCCCAAGCAGTACTTC
. | TRBJ1-5 | . | TRBV20-1 | CSVRKDTNQPQHF | TGCAGTGTACGTAAGGATACGAATCAGCCCCAGCATTTT
TRBD1 | TRBJ1-4 | many | TRBV6-1 | CASSSGTGGEKLFF | TGTGCCAGCAGTTCCGGGACAGGGGGCGAAAAACTGTTTTTT
. | TRBJ2-4 | . | TRBV5-5 | CASSLATGHIQYF | TGTGCCAGCAGCTTGGCGACGGGGCACATTCAGTACTTC
. | TRBJ2-3 | . | TRBV4-2 | CASSLRSSSTDTQYF | TGTGCCAGCAGCCTTCGGAGCTCAAGCACAGATACGCAGTATTTT
. | TRBJ2-1 | many | TRBV12-3/TRBV12-4 | CASSLISWGAPSMLEQFF | TGTGCCAGCAGTTTAATATCGTGGGGGGCCCCCTCCATGTTGGAGCAGTTCTTC
TRBD1 | TRBJ1-4 | many | TRBV12-3/TRBV12-4 | CASSSRDRSREKLFF | TGTGCCAGCAGCTCCCGGGACAGATCTAGGGAAAAACTGTTTTTT
. | TRBJ1-5 | . | TRBV6-5 | CASSYRGEAHQPQHF | TGTGCCAGCAGTTACCGGGGGGAGGCGCATCAGCCCCAGCATTTT
TRBD2 | TRBJ2-1 | many | TRBV11-2 | CASSYGTSSYNEQFF | TGTGCCAGCAGCTACGGGACTAGCTCCTACAATGAGCAGTTCTTC
. | TRBJ2-5 | few | TRBV5-6 | CASVSGGQETQYF | TGTGCCAGCGTGAGTGGAGGACAAGAGACCCAGTACTTC
. | TRBJ2-7 | many | TRBV11-3 | CASSLGARSYEQYF | TGTGCCAGCAGCTTAGGGGCCAGATCCTACGAGCAGTACTTC
. | TRBJ2-4 | . | TRBV2 | CASSVPPGSLAKNIQYF | TGTGCCAGCAGTGTACCCCCTGGGTCGCTAGCCAAAAACATTCAGTACTTC
. | TRBJ2-1 | many | TRBV11-2 | CASSLRSTGSPYNEQFF | TGTGCCAGCAGCTTAAGGTCTACAGGGTCCCCCTACAATGAGCAGTTCTTC
TRBD1 | TRBJ1-5 | many | TRBV18 | CASSLGQDNQPQHF | TGTGCCAGCTCACTCGGACAGGACAATCAGCCCCAGCATTTT